Below, 7 T cell receptor beta chains from the same sample are listed, as sequenced in a study of blood T cells in healthy people across ages. A second about 7 to 11 cycle PCR used barcoded and J-beta primers. Each CDR3 protein is one row after TCRdb ran MiXCR on the 5' RACE reads. The data contain 1.4 million or so distinct CDR3 sequences, approximately 43% of them singletons. Input material: blood. The receptors were sampled from a woman between 18 and 29 years old in good health.

This clonotype was counted a few times. The chain employs TRBV7-2 and TRBJ2-1; tentatively, D is TRBD2 (6 bases). CDR3 length: 14 residues. Per germline, CDR1 SGHTA and CDR2 FQGNSA. V shed 1 base and J shed 8 bases, with 12 bases lying between them. CDR3 protein: CASSLGLAAHEQFF. CDR3 coding DNA: TGTGCCAGCAGCTTAGGGTTAGCGGCCCATGAGCAGTTCTTC.

The chain employs TRBV25-1 and TRBJ2-4; 8 nucleotides agree with TRBD1. This CDR3 is built from 17 residues. Looked up from germline, CDR1 is MGHDK and CDR2 is SYGVNS. The J segment lost 2 bases and the V segment lost 2 bases, leaving 8 bases of the junction unmatched. CDR3 region: CASSELWTGIPKNIQYF. The CDR3 DNA is TGTGCCAGCAGTGAACTCTGGACAGGGATTCCCAAAAACATTCAGTACTTC. Full variable domain (outside the CDR3, taken from reference TRBV25-1 and TRBJ2-4): EADIYQTPRYLVIGTGKKITLECSQTMGHDKMYWYQQDPGMELHLIHYSYGVNSTEKGDLSSESTVSRIRTEHFPLTLESARPSHTSQYLCASSELWTGIPKNIQYFGAGTRLSVL.

V and J are TRBV10-2 and TRBJ2-7; D may correspond to TRBD1 or TRBD2 (6 bases each). The V gene's germline CDR1 is WSHSY and CDR2 SAAADI. V was clipped by 3 bases and J by 7 bases, with 16 bases between them. The CDR3 runs to 14 residues. The CDR3 reads CASSDEGGPWEQYF. In DNA, the CDR3 is TGCGCCAGCAGTGATGAGGGGGGCCCCTGGGAGCAGTACTTC.

The CDR3: CASSLEAGNNYGYTF. CDR3 nucleotide sequence: TGTGCCAGCAGCTTGGAGGCAGGGAATAACTATGGCTACACCTTC. The gene calls are TRBV7-2 and TRBJ1-2; the D gene is possibly TRBD1 (5 bases). Deletions cut 3 bases from V and 1 base from J, with 12 bases between. This CDR3 spans 15 amino acids. The V gene's germline CDR1 is SGHTA and CDR2 FQGNSA.

The chain combines TRBV28 with TRBJ1-6, with D uncertain. This CDR3 is built from 14 residues. V lost 7 bases to trimming and J lost 7 bases, with 14 bases between them. Per germline, CDR1 MDHEN and CDR2 SYDVKM. The CDR3 bases are TGTGCCAGCAAGGAGGAGATTTTCAATTCACCCCTCCACTTT. It encodes CASKEEIFNSPLHF.

In this sample, this clonotype turned up a few times. The rearrangement uses TRBV3-1 and TRBJ2-1; D is unclear. CDR3 length equals 14 residues. V gave up 0 bases and J gave up 5 bases, with 8 bases separating them. Germline lookup yields CDR1 LGHDT and CDR2 YNNKEL (reference sequence). For the CDR3, the DNA is TGTGCCAGCAGCCAAGATGCGGAGAACAATGAGCAGTTCTTC. Protein product: CASSQDAENNEQFF.

V gene TRBV7-9 combines with J gene TRBJ1-5; D gene ambiguous. The CDR3 has 16 residues. CDR1 is SEHNR and CDR2 is FQNEAQ in the germline V gene (reference sequence). Trimming pared 1 base from V and 1 base from J, leaving 11 bases between. In nucleotides, the CDR3 is TGTGCCAGCAGCTTAGATAGGGCTACCAGCAATCAGCCCCAGCATTTT. Amino acids: CASSLDRATSNQPQHF.